The 24 T cell receptor beta chains given below trace back to one sample, sequenced in a study of control samples from healthy donors and cancer patients. Generated by immunoSEQ multiplex PCR, the TCRdb table keeps only in-frame clones and is missing some. The sample lists about 39,000 clones; roughly 80% were seen once. Sequenced input: blood. These TCRs come from a man between 60 and 75 years old in good health.

In its sample, this clone was seen once. The chain employs TRBV24-1 and TRBJ1-5, with 9 nucleotides matching TRBD1. Germline V gene data show CDR1 as KGHDR and CDR2 as SFDVKD. Losses at the gene ends were 5 bases for V and 7 bases for J; bases not matched to a gene: 8. The CDR3 totals 15 residues. For the CDR3, the DNA is TGTGCCACCAGTGGAAACGGACAGGGGATACAGCCCCAGCATTTT. As protein: CATSGNGQGIQPQHF.

The rearrangement joins TRBV19 to TRBJ1-3, with a possible D match to TRBD1 (5 bases). With 1 base removed from V and 0 bases from J, the gap between germline ends came to 7 bases. This CDR3 is 15 amino acids long. Per germline, CDR1 LNHDA and CDR2 SQIVND (reference sequence). DNA for the CDR3: TGTGCCAGTAGTATAGGACAGAGCTCTGGAAACACCATATATTTT. Amino acid sequence: CASSIGQSSGNTIYF.

This rearrangement joins TRBV7-2 to TRBJ1-6; D gene unclear. CDR1 is SGHTA, CDR2 FQGNSA, per germline. CDR3 length: 14 residues. The V and J ends lost 4 bases and 0 bases respectively, with 4 bases between them. Here the CDR3 reads CASSSGSYNSPLHF. In DNA, the CDR3 is TGTGCCAGCAGCTCCGGCTCCTATAATTCACCCCTCCACTTT. Together with reference TRBV7-2 and TRBJ1-6, the CDR3 gives the full variable domain: GAGVSQSPSNKVTEKGKDVELRCDPISGHTALYWYRQSLGQGLEFLIYFQGNSAPDKSGLPSDRFSAERTGGSVSTLTIQRTQQEDSAVYLCASSSGSYNSPLHFGNGTRLTVT.

On this clone: Other DNA sequences within the sample encode an identical CDR3. This rearrangement joins TRBV9 to TRBJ1-3; D is unresolved. This CDR3 contains 14 residues. Deletions cut 0 bases from V and 1 base from J, with 5 bases between. Germline V lookup: CDR1 SGDLS, CDR2 YYNGEE. In nucleotides, the CDR3 is TGTGCCAGCAGCGTAGATAGTTCTGGAAACACCATATATTTT. Its protein product is CASSVDSSGNTIYF.

This rearrangement joins TRBV6-5 to TRBJ1-1; D is possibly TRBD1 (5 bases). V lost 6 bases and J 2 bases, leaving 10 bases between the germline ends. This CDR3 is built from 13 residues. Germline loops: CDR1 MNHEY, CDR2 SVGAGI. The CDR3 DNA sequence: TGTGCCAGCAGGGACGACAGAAACACTGAAGCTTTCTTT. Residues: CASRDDRNTEAFF.

V usage is TRBV5-1 and J usage is TRBJ1-1, with 10 nucleotides matching TRBD1. Per the germline V gene, CDR1 is SGHRS and CDR2 is YFSETQ. The CDR3 is made up of 14 amino acids. With V trimmed by 8 bases and J by 2 bases, 6 bases remained unmatched. The CDR3 here is CASSDRGRNTEAFF. CDR3 DNA sequence: TGCGCCAGTAGTGACAGGGGGCGTAACACTGAAGCTTTCTTT.

The genes are TRBV7-8 and TRBJ2-5; 7 nucleotides match TRBD1. Trimming at V came to 5 bases and at J to 3 bases, leaving 6 bases not matched to a gene. Germline CDR1 is SGHVS and CDR2 is FQNEAQ. This CDR3 spans 14 amino acids. CDR3 DNA: TGTGCCAGCAGCCCCTTACAGGGGAAAGAGACCCAGTACTTC. Its translation is CASSPLQGKETQYF.

The chain combines TRBV5-1 with TRBJ2-1; D ambiguous. Germline V CDR1 and CDR2: SGHRS, YFSETQ. The V and J ends lost 4 bases and 10 bases respectively, with 18 bases between them. CDR3 length: 14 residues. This CDR3 is CASSNLAEHGEQFF. For the CDR3, the DNA is TGCGCCAGCAGCAACTTGGCCGAGCACGGGGAGCAGTTCTTC.

The J gene is TRBJ1-1, the V gene TRBV29-1; D not certain. Trimming stripped 1 base from V and 1 base from J, with 7 bases between. From germline, CDR1 is SQVTM and CDR2 ANQGSEA. The CDR3 totals 13 residues. DNA for the CDR3: TGCAGCGTTGAAGGGACCGCGAACACTGAAGCTTTCTTT. Translation: CSVEGTANTEAFF.

This sequence joins TRBV28 and TRBJ2-3; TRBD1 matches 8 bases. The junction had 4 bases not matched to a gene; V was cut back by 3 bases and J by 2 bases. CDR3 length: 15 amino acids. Germline CDR1 MDHEN, CDR2 SYDVKM. The CDR3 coding sequence is TGTGCCAGCAGTTTCAGGGGGCCTTTCACAGATACGCAGTATTTT. This translates into CASSFRGPFTDTQYF.

The V and J genes are TRBV5-1 and TRBJ2-3, with 7 positions matching TRBD1. CDR1 SGHRS and CDR2 YFSETQ come from the germline V gene. The length of the CDR3 is 15 residues. V gave up 4 bases and J gave up 2 bases; unmatched junction bases: 7. The CDR3 spells CASSPRDSPTDTQYF. The CDR3 DNA reads TGCGCCAGCAGCCCGAGGGACAGCCCCACAGATACGCAGTATTTT.

This chain connects TRBV5-1 to TRBJ1-5, with D maybe TRBD1 (5 bases). Germline CDR1 SGHRS, CDR2 YFSETQ. V lost 4 bases and J lost 3, with 8 bases in between. This CDR3 spans 13 amino acids. The CDR3 coding sequence is TGCGCCAGCAGCCCGGGGGACAATCAGCCCCAGCATTTT. It encodes CASSPGDNQPQHF.

J is TRBJ1-5 and V is TRBV7-2; possibly TRBD1 for D (5 bases). The CDR3 totals 14 residues. The germline V and J ends were trimmed by 1 base and 8 bases, with 12 bases remaining between them. From germline, CDR1 is SGHTA and CDR2 FQGNSA. In nucleotides, the CDR3 is TGTGCCAGCAGCTTAGGACAGTGGAGCGAGCCCCAGCATTTT. Its translation is CASSLGQWSEPQHF.

The chain is built from TRBV28 and TRBJ2-5; D remains unclear. Looked up from germline, CDR1 is MDHEN and CDR2 is SYDVKM. The ends were cut back, 2 bases at V and 4 bases at J, with 11 bases in the middle. The CDR3 spans 14 residues. CDR3 in DNA: TGTGCCAGCAGTTTAATCATCCAGAGAGAGACCCAGTACTTC. Translating gives CASSLIIQRETQYF. Complete variable domain (other parts from reference TRBV28 and TRBJ2-5): DVKVTQSSRYLVKRTGEKVFLECVQDMDHENMFWYRQDPGLGLRLIYFSYDVKMKEKGDIPEGYSVSREKKERFSLILESASTNQTSMYLCASSLIIQRETQYFGPGTRLLVL.

This clone showed up just a few times. This chain uses TRBV4-3 with TRBJ2-2; the match to TRBD1 covers 10 bases. The CDR3 has 16 residues. The V gene's germline CDR1 is LGHNA and CDR2 YSLEER. V lost 5 bases and J lost 6; bases outside the gene matches: 9. Written as DNA, the CDR3 is TGCGCCAGCAGCTCCCACTCAGGACAGGGGGCCGGGGAGCTGTTTTTT. Translated: CASSSHSGQGAGELFF.

The rearrangement joins TRBV11-2 to TRBJ1-1, with 7 bases fitting TRBD1. With 1 base clipped from V and 5 bases from J, the junction kept 4 bases outside the gene matches. CDR1 and CDR2 from the germline V gene are SGHAT and FQNNGV. The CDR3 covers 14 residues. Here the CDR3 reads CASSLGQGRTEAFF. CDR3 in DNA: TGTGCCAGCAGCTTAGGACAGGGAAGGACTGAAGCTTTCTTT. Full variable domain (remainder filled in from reference TRBV11-2 and TRBJ1-1): EAGVAQSPRYKIIEKRQSVAFWCNPISGHATLYWYQQILGQGPKLLIQFQNNGVVDDSQLPKDRFSAERLKGVDSTLKIQPAKLEDSAVYLCASSLGQGRTEAFFGQGTRLTVV.

The rearrangement links TRBV6-6 to TRBJ1-5; TRBD1 might be the D (5 bases). The CDR3 length is 16 residues. V was shortened by 0 bases and J by 6 bases, with 15 bases between the two germline ends. Germline CDR1 MNHNY, CDR2 SVGAGI (reference sequence). CDR3: CASSYSGRLPSQPQHF. In DNA form, the CDR3 reads TGTGCCAGCAGTTACTCGGGACGTTTACCAAGTCAGCCCCAGCATTTT.

This chain uses TRBV5-6 with TRBJ2-1; D may correspond to TRBD1 or TRBD2 (5 bases each). Trimming took 4 bases from V and 1 from J, leaving 18 bases between them. The CDR3 extends over 17 amino acids. CDR1 is SGHDT, CDR2 YYEEEE, per germline. CDR3 bases: TGTGCCAGCAGCCCCGGTTTTGGGGGAGCGTCCTACAATGAGCAGTTCTTC. The encoded protein is CASSPGFGGASYNEQFF.

V usage is TRBV19 and J usage is TRBJ2-1; TRBD2 agrees at 13 bases. The CDR3 has 18 residues. CDR1 is LNHDA and CDR2 is SQIVND in the germline V gene (reference sequence). After removal of 4 bases from V and 0 bases from J, the junction contained 6 bases not matched to a gene. The CDR3 loop is CASSRTSGGTSSYNEQFF. The CDR3 DNA reads TGTGCCAGTAGTAGGACTAGCGGGGGTACTAGCTCCTACAATGAGCAGTTCTTC.

This chain connects TRBV2 to TRBJ2-6; D unclear. V shed 4 bases and J shed 9 bases, with 7 bases lying between them. Germline V CDR1 and CDR2: SNHLY, FYNNEI. This CDR3 spans 12 amino acids. The chain's CDR3 is CASSVSGNVLTF. CDR3 nucleotide sequence: TGTGCCAGCAGTGTATCAGGCAACGTCCTGACTTTC. Using reference TRBV2 and TRBJ2-6 for the parts outside the CDR3, the full variable domain is EPEVTQTPSHQVTQMGQEVILRCVPISNHLYFYWYRQILGQKVEFLVSFYNNEISEKSEIFDDQFSVERPDGSNFTLKIRSTKLEDSAMYFCASSVSGNVLTFGAGSRLTVL.

The chain recombines TRBV7-9 with TRBJ2-1; 7 nucleotides line up with TRBD2. The CDR3 runs 17 residues. The J segment lost 5 bases and the V segment lost 1 base, leaving 11 bases of the junction unmatched. The V gene's germline CDR1 is SEHNR and CDR2 FQNEAQ (reference sequence). The CDR3 sequence is CASSLGASGEIHNEQFF. Here the CDR3 DNA reads TGTGCCAGCAGCTTAGGGGCTAGCGGAGAGATACACAATGAGCAGTTCTTC.

This sequence joins TRBV10-3 and TRBJ1-1; D is possibly TRBD1 (6 bases). The ends were cut back, 4 bases at V and 6 bases at J, with 21 bases in the middle. Germline V gene lookup returns CDR1 ENHRY and CDR2 SYGVKD. The CDR3 is 16 residues long. The CDR3 region is CAISVKEQGPTPEAFF. The CDR3 coding sequence is TGTGCCATCAGTGTTAAGGAACAGGGCCCTACCCCTGAAGCTTTCTTT.

The rearrangement joins TRBV11-2 to TRBJ2-1, with D possibly being TRBD1 (5 bases). The V and J ends lost 3 bases and 2 bases respectively, with 11 bases between them. CDR1 is SGHAT and CDR2 is FQNNGV in the germline V gene. The CDR3 totals 15 residues. The DNA of the CDR3 is TGTGCCAGCAGCTTTCTGCAGGGTGCCTACAATGAGCAGTTCTTC. It translates to CASSFLQGAYNEQFF. Full variable domain (outside the CDR3, taken from reference TRBV11-2 and TRBJ2-1): EAGVAQSPRYKIIEKRQSVAFWCNPISGHATLYWYQQILGQGPKLLIQFQNNGVVDDSQLPKDRFSAERLKGVDSTLKIQPAKLEDSAVYLCASSFLQGAYNEQFFGPGTRLTVL.

The rearrangement links TRBV30 to TRBJ2-7; D possibly corresponds to TRBD2 (5 bases). CDR1 and CDR2 from the germline V gene are GTSNPN and SVGIG (reference sequence). V was cut by 4 bases and J by 5 bases, with 15 bases left in between. This CDR3 region has 13 residues. CDR3 residues: CAWMDSPTNEQYF. The CDR3 DNA reads as TGTGCCTGGATGGACTCCCCTACAAACGAGCAGTACTTC.